This TCR beta chain is from a study of T cell repertoires in cytomegalovirus infection. This clonotype was recorded at least ten times. The CDR3 runs to 15 residues. Looked up from germline, CDR1 is SGHAT and CDR2 is FQNNGV. V trimming: 2 bases; J trimming: 5 bases; junction bases outside the gene matches: 7. TCRdb independently ran MiXCR on the reads; one entry per CDR3 protein. The sample shows 290,000 or so distinct CDR3 sequences, roughly 24% of them seen only once. The chain recombines TRBV11-2 with TRBJ2-7, with 9 bases fitting TRBD2. The TCR comes from a human donor in good health (CMV status not recorded). Some clones in this sample may be carry-over from other donors' samples. Sequencing was done on a sample of PBMCs. The CDR3 nucleotides are TGTGCCAGCAGCTTATTTAGCGGGGGTACCAACGAGCAGTACTTC. This codes for CASSLFSGGTNEQYF.